A single sample gave rise to the 30 T cell receptor beta chains below, sequenced in a study of blood T cell repertoires in COVID-19. TCRdb's copy holds only in-frame clones and misses some; the assay was immunoSEQ multiplex PCR. The table records fewer than 75,000 clones, roughly 90% of them present only once. Sequencing input: peripheral blood. All receptors derive from a human donor in a cohort sampled during active COVID-19.

In nucleotides, the CDR3 is TGTGCCAGCAGCTTATCTGGCGGGAACGAGCAGTACTTC. Its translation is CASSLSGGNEQYF. The chain is built from TRBV7-9 and TRBJ2-7; possible D gene TRBD2, 6 bases. The CDR3 covers 13 residues. In germline, CDR1 is SEHNR, CDR2 FQNEAQ (reference sequence). Trimming took 2 bases from V and 5 from J, leaving 10 bases between them.

This clone was counted once. V gene TRBV3-1 (or the pseudogene TRBV3-2) combines with J gene TRBJ2-7, with 11 bases that match TRBD2. Germline loops: CDR1 LGHDT, CDR2 YNNKEL (reference sequence). Trimming took 0 bases from V and 6 from J; bases not matched to a gene: 7. The CDR3 spans 16 residues. The CDR3 region has the DNA TGTGCCAGCAGCCAAGATCCGCTAGCGGGAGGTCGCGAGCAGTACTTC. Encoded protein: CASSQDPLAGGREQYF.

The rearrangement links TRBV5-1 to TRBJ2-4; 7 nucleotides match TRBD1. The CDR3 sequence is 14 residues long. J lost 3 bases, V lost 5 bases, and 5 bases had no gene match. Germline V gives CDR1 SGHRS, CDR2 YFSETQ. The DNA of the CDR3 is TGCGCCAGCAGACTTCGGGACAGCAAAAACATTCAGTACTTC. Amino acids: CASRLRDSKNIQYF.

The chain combines TRBV29-1 with TRBJ2-2, with a weak D call TRBD1 (5 bases). V was shortened by 4 bases and J by 2 bases, with 11 bases between the two germline ends. There are 14 residues in the CDR3. Germline assignment: CDR1 SQVTM and CDR2 ANQGSEA. CDR3 residues: CSVVGRVNTGELFF. Here the CDR3 DNA reads TGCAGCGTTGTAGGCAGGGTTAACACCGGGGAGCTGTTTTTT.

V gene TRBV28 combines with J gene TRBJ1-2, with D uncertain. The CDR3 runs to 13 residues. The ends were cut back, 6 bases at V and 4 bases at J, with 12 bases in the middle. The V gene's germline CDR1 is MDHEN and CDR2 SYDVKM. This chain's CDR3 is CASSPTPLYGYTF. Written as DNA, the CDR3 is TGTGCCAGCAGCCCAACACCTCTCTATGGCTACACCTTC.

The chain recombines TRBV30 with TRBJ2-2, with TRBD2 matching 7 bases. Germline CDR1 reads GTSNPN; CDR2 reads SVGIG (reference sequence). Germline trimming cut 4 bases from V and 2 bases from J; bases unmatched to any gene: 1. CDR3 length: 13 amino acids. The chain's CDR3 is CAWTSGNTGELFF. CDR3 nucleotide sequence: TGTGCCTGGACTAGCGGCAACACCGGGGAGCTGTTTTTT.

The J gene is TRBJ2-7, the V gene TRBV4-2; TRBD1 matches 9 bases. The CDR3 runs 16 residues. Germline lookup yields CDR1 LGHNA and CDR2 YNFKEQ. V trimming: 3 bases; J trimming: 1 base; junction bases outside the gene matches: 7. The CDR3 reads CASSQSTGGGSYEQYF. CDR3 coding DNA: TGTGCCAGCAGCCAGAGCACAGGGGGCGGTTCCTACGAGCAGTACTTC.

The chain uses TRBV19 and TRBJ2-3; TRBD2 is a possible D gene (6 bases). Germline lookup yields CDR1 LNHDA and CDR2 SQIVND (reference sequence). The V end lost 1 base, the J end lost 2 bases, and 13 bases lay between the germline ends. The CDR3 spans 16 residues. The CDR3 sequence is CASSIGSGDFTDTQYF. For the CDR3, the DNA is TGTGCCAGTAGTATAGGTTCCGGGGACTTCACAGATACGCAGTATTTT.

The J gene is TRBJ2-3, the V gene TRBV12-3 or TRBV12-4; a weak D match, TRBD2 (6 bases). The CDR3 sequence is 13 residues long. With 6 bases removed from V and 1 base from J, the gap between germline ends came to 8 bases. CDR3 sequence: CASSPSGTDTQYF. The CDR3, as DNA: TGTGCCAGCAGCCCTAGCGGCACAGATACGCAGTATTTT.

This rearrangement joins TRBV28 to TRBJ1-1, with D maybe TRBD1 (5 bases). The germline gives CDR1 MDHEN, CDR2 SYDVKM. V was shortened by 2 bases and J by 4 bases, with 20 bases between the two germline ends. This CDR3 has 17 residues. For the CDR3, the DNA is TGTGCCAGCAGTTTACGAGCTATTGTCGGGGGGGGCACTGAAGCTTTCTTT. Its translation is CASSLRAIVGGGTEAFF. Using reference TRBV28 and TRBJ1-1 for the parts outside the CDR3, the full variable domain is DVKVTQSSRYLVKRTGEKVFLECVQDMDHENMFWYRQDPGLGLRLIYFSYDVKMKEKGDIPEGYSVSREKKERFSLILESASTNQTSMYLCASSLRAIVGGGTEAFFGQGTRLTVV.

CDR3 nucleotide sequence: TGCGCCCCCTTCACAGATACGCAGTATTTT. Its protein product is CAPFTDTQYF. V and J are TRBV5-1 and TRBJ2-3; D gene unclear. Germline CDR1 reads SGHRS; CDR2 reads YFSETQ. The CDR3 sequence is 10 residues long. V was clipped by 10 bases and J by 2 bases, with 5 bases between them.

This CDR3 reads CASSLSTYEQYF. The DNA for the CDR3 is TGTGCCAGCAGTTTATCCACCTACGAGCAGTACTTC. The chain joins TRBV28 to TRBJ2-7; D not certain. CDR1 MDHEN and CDR2 SYDVKM come from the germline V gene. V dropped 1 base and J dropped 2 bases, with 3 bases sitting between them. CDR3 length: 12 amino acids.

The genes are TRBV12-5 and TRBJ2-5; D possibly corresponds to TRBD1 (6 bases). Germline CDR1 LGHNT, CDR2 FRNRAP. The CDR3 runs to 15 residues. V was trimmed by 4 bases and J by 1 base, leaving 13 bases between them. For the CDR3, the DNA is TGTGCTAGTGGTTCCGGGCAGGGGCCCCAAGAGACCCAGTACTTC. As protein: CASGSGQGPQETQYF.

V and J are TRBV4-2 and TRBJ2-7; TRBD2 matches 9 bases. The length of the CDR3 is 16 residues. The V gene's germline CDR1 is LGHNA and CDR2 YNFKEQ. Trimming removed 1 base from V and 5 bases from J; junction bases left unmatched: 9. The CDR3 protein is CASSQVGTSFNHEQYF. DNA of the CDR3: TGTGCCAGCAGCCAAGTCGGGACTAGCTTCAACCACGAGCAGTACTTC.

The genes are TRBV5-1 and TRBJ2-1; no clear D gene. Germline lookup yields CDR1 SGHRS and CDR2 YFSETQ. This CDR3 is built from 11 residues. V lost 4 bases to trimming and J lost 5 bases, with 4 bases between them. CDR3 nucleotide sequence: TGCGCCAGCAGCCTAAACAATGAGCAGTTCTTC. Protein: CASSLNNEQFF.

The genes are TRBV2 and TRBJ2-5; D possibly corresponds to TRBD2 (6 bases). The CDR3 covers 16 residues. The germline V and J ends were trimmed by 5 bases and 4 bases, with 20 bases remaining between them. Germline V gene data show CDR1 as SNHLY and CDR2 as FYNNEI. The CDR3: CASSFLAGSLGETQYF. The CDR3 coding sequence is TGTGCCAGCAGTTTTTTAGCCGGGAGTTTGGGAGAGACCCAGTACTTC.

The rearrangement joins TRBV5-4 to TRBJ2-7; perhaps TRBD2 as D (5 bases). Per germline, CDR1 SGHNT and CDR2 YYREEE (reference sequence). The CDR3 contains 13 residues. V was clipped by 0 bases and J by 7 bases, with 11 bases between them. The CDR3 nucleotides read TGTGCCAGCAGCTTGGGTTCGGGGAATGAGCAGTACTTC. It is translated as CASSLGSGNEQYF.

The V gene is TRBV5-1, the J gene TRBJ2-3; weak D call: TRBD2 (6 bases). Trimming cost V 0 bases and J 4 bases, with 12 bases left between them. CDR3 size: 15 residues. The germline CDR1 and CDR2 sequences are SGHRS and YFSETQ. In nucleotides, the CDR3 is TGCGCCAGCAGCTTGGTCGCTAGCGAAGCAGATACGCAGTATTTT. This gives the protein CASSLVASEADTQYF.

V gene TRBV4-3 combines with J gene TRBJ2-3, with 7 bases aligning to TRBD2. The CDR3 contains 17 residues. With 1 base clipped from V and 2 bases from J, the junction kept 9 bases outside the gene matches. CDR1 and CDR2 from the germline V gene are LGHNA and YSLEER. The CDR3: CASSQGSSGGATDTQYF. In DNA form, the CDR3 reads TGCGCCAGCAGCCAAGGTTCTAGCGGAGGAGCCACAGATACGCAGTATTTT.

The CDR3 DNA reads as TGTGCCAGCAGCCGTCTAGCGGTCCTGACCGCGAAACAGGAGACCCAGTACTTC. Its protein product is CASSRLAVLTAKQETQYF. The chain carries TRBV7-2 and TRBJ2-5, with 7 nucleotides matching TRBD2. The CDR3 sequence is 18 residues long. V trimming: 5 bases; J trimming: 5 bases; junction bases outside the gene matches: 20. Germline CDR1 is SGHTA and CDR2 is FQGNSA.

The chain is built from TRBV28 and TRBJ2-1, with D tentatively TRBD2 (6 bases). The CDR3 runs to 16 residues. V was clipped by 2 bases and J by 7 bases, with 18 bases between them. Per the germline V gene, CDR1 is MDHEN and CDR2 is SYDVKM. CDR3 coding DNA: TGTGCCAGCAGTTTACTAGCGTCACTCGGGTATAATGAGCAGTTCTTC. Protein: CASSLLASLGYNEQFF.

To note about this clone: A read error may account for a junction end that differs from germline. This chain connects TRBV7-7 to TRBJ2-2; 8 nucleotides line up with TRBD1. The CDR3 sequence is 20 residues long. From germline, CDR1 is SSHAT and CDR2 FNYEAQ (reference sequence). CDR3 DNA: TGTGCTAGCAGCTTACTGCGGACAGGGACGAAAGAACCGAACACCGGGGAGCTGTTTTTT. The encoded protein is CASSLLRTGTKEPNTGELFF. Using reference TRBV7-7 and TRBJ2-2 for the parts outside the CDR3, the full variable domain is GAGVSQSPRYKVTKRGQDVTLRCDPISSHATLYWYQQALGQGPEFLTYFNYEAQPDKSGLPSDRFSAERPEGSISTLTIQRTEQRDSAMYRCASSLLRTGTKEPNTGELFFGEGSRLTVL.

In its sample, this clone was seen a few times. V gene TRBV5-4 combines with J gene TRBJ2-5, with 9 bases matching TRBD2. The CDR3 runs 14 residues. Trimming took 4 bases from V and 1 from J; bases not matched to a gene: 2. CDR1 and CDR2 from the germline V gene are SGHNT and YYREEE (reference sequence). CDR3 sequence: CASSEGLAQETQYF. CDR3 DNA: TGTGCCAGCAGCGAGGGACTAGCCCAAGAGACCCAGTACTTC.

This chain links TRBV2 with TRBJ1-1; D unresolved. Germline V gene data show CDR1 as SNHLY and CDR2 as FYNNEI. V gave up 4 bases and J gave up 0 bases, with 18 bases separating them. This CDR3 has 17 amino acids. The CDR3 loop is CASSVPPRWAVNTEAFF. The CDR3 DNA is TGTGCCAGCAGTGTTCCTCCTCGGTGGGCAGTGAACACTGAAGCTTTCTTT. Looking up the rest from reference TRBV2 and TRBJ1-1 gives the full variable domain: EPEVTQTPSHQVTQMGQEVILRCVPISNHLYFYWYRQILGQKVEFLVSFYNNEISEKSEIFDDQFSVERPDGSNFTLKIRSTKLEDSAMYFCASSVPPRWAVNTEAFFGQGTRLTVV.

This clone was observed once. The V and J genes are TRBV5-6 and TRBJ1-1; D gene uncertain. The germline V gene encodes CDR1 SGHDT and CDR2 YYEEEE. V lost 2 bases and J 8 bases, leaving 7 bases between the germline ends. The CDR3 totals 11 residues. The chain's CDR3 is CASSFEAEAFF. The CDR3, as DNA: TGTGCCAGCAGCTTTGAGGCCGAAGCTTTCTTT.

V usage is TRBV7-3 and J usage is TRBJ2-2; 8 positions match TRBD1. The CDR3 sequence is 17 residues long. Germline V CDR1 and CDR2: SGHTA, FQGTGA. Trimming removed 5 bases from V and 6 bases from J; junction bases left unmatched: 14. The CDR3 protein is CASSLHAGTGLAGELFF. DNA for the CDR3: TGTGCCAGCAGCCTACACGCGGGGACAGGTTTGGCCGGGGAGCTGTTTTTT.

V is TRBV6-6 and J is TRBJ2-7, with TRBD2 matching over 7 bases. In germline, CDR1 is MNHNY, CDR2 SVGAGI (reference sequence). The CDR3 length is 15 residues. Germline trimming cut 2 bases from V and 3 bases from J; bases unmatched to any gene: 7. DNA of the CDR3: TGTGCCAGCAGTTACCCCGGGACTACAGTCTACGAGCAGTACTTC. It codes for CASSYPGTTVYEQYF.

The chain employs TRBV6-5 and TRBJ2-7, with D perhaps matching TRBD2 (6 bases). The V gene's germline CDR1 is MNHEY and CDR2 SVGAGI. Between the trimmed V and J ends, which lost 6 bases and 0 bases, there was a span of 12 bases. The CDR3 extends over 14 amino acids. CDR3 in DNA: TGTGCCAGCAGAGGACTACGCCGCTCCTACGAGCAGTACTTC. It is translated as CASRGLRRSYEQYF.

The chain employs TRBV5-5 and TRBJ2-7; 7 nucleotides line up with TRBD2. V dropped 3 bases and J dropped 2; count of bases not matched to a gene: 5. The germline gives CDR1 SGHKS, CDR2 YYEKEE (reference sequence). The CDR3 is 14 amino acids. CDR3 DNA sequence: TGTGCCAGCAGCTACTCCGCGGGGGCCTACGAGCAGTACTTC. Translating it yields CASSYSAGAYEQYF.

V gene TRBV11-3 combines with J gene TRBJ2-3, with D perhaps TRBD2 (5 bases). The CDR3 length is 14 residues. From germline, CDR1 is SGHNT and CDR2 YENEEA. V lost 5 bases and J 1 base, leaving 10 bases between the germline ends. The CDR3 sequence: CASSPEGRTDTQYF. The CDR3 nucleotides read TGTGCCAGCAGCCCCGAGGGCCGCACAGATACGCAGTATTTT.